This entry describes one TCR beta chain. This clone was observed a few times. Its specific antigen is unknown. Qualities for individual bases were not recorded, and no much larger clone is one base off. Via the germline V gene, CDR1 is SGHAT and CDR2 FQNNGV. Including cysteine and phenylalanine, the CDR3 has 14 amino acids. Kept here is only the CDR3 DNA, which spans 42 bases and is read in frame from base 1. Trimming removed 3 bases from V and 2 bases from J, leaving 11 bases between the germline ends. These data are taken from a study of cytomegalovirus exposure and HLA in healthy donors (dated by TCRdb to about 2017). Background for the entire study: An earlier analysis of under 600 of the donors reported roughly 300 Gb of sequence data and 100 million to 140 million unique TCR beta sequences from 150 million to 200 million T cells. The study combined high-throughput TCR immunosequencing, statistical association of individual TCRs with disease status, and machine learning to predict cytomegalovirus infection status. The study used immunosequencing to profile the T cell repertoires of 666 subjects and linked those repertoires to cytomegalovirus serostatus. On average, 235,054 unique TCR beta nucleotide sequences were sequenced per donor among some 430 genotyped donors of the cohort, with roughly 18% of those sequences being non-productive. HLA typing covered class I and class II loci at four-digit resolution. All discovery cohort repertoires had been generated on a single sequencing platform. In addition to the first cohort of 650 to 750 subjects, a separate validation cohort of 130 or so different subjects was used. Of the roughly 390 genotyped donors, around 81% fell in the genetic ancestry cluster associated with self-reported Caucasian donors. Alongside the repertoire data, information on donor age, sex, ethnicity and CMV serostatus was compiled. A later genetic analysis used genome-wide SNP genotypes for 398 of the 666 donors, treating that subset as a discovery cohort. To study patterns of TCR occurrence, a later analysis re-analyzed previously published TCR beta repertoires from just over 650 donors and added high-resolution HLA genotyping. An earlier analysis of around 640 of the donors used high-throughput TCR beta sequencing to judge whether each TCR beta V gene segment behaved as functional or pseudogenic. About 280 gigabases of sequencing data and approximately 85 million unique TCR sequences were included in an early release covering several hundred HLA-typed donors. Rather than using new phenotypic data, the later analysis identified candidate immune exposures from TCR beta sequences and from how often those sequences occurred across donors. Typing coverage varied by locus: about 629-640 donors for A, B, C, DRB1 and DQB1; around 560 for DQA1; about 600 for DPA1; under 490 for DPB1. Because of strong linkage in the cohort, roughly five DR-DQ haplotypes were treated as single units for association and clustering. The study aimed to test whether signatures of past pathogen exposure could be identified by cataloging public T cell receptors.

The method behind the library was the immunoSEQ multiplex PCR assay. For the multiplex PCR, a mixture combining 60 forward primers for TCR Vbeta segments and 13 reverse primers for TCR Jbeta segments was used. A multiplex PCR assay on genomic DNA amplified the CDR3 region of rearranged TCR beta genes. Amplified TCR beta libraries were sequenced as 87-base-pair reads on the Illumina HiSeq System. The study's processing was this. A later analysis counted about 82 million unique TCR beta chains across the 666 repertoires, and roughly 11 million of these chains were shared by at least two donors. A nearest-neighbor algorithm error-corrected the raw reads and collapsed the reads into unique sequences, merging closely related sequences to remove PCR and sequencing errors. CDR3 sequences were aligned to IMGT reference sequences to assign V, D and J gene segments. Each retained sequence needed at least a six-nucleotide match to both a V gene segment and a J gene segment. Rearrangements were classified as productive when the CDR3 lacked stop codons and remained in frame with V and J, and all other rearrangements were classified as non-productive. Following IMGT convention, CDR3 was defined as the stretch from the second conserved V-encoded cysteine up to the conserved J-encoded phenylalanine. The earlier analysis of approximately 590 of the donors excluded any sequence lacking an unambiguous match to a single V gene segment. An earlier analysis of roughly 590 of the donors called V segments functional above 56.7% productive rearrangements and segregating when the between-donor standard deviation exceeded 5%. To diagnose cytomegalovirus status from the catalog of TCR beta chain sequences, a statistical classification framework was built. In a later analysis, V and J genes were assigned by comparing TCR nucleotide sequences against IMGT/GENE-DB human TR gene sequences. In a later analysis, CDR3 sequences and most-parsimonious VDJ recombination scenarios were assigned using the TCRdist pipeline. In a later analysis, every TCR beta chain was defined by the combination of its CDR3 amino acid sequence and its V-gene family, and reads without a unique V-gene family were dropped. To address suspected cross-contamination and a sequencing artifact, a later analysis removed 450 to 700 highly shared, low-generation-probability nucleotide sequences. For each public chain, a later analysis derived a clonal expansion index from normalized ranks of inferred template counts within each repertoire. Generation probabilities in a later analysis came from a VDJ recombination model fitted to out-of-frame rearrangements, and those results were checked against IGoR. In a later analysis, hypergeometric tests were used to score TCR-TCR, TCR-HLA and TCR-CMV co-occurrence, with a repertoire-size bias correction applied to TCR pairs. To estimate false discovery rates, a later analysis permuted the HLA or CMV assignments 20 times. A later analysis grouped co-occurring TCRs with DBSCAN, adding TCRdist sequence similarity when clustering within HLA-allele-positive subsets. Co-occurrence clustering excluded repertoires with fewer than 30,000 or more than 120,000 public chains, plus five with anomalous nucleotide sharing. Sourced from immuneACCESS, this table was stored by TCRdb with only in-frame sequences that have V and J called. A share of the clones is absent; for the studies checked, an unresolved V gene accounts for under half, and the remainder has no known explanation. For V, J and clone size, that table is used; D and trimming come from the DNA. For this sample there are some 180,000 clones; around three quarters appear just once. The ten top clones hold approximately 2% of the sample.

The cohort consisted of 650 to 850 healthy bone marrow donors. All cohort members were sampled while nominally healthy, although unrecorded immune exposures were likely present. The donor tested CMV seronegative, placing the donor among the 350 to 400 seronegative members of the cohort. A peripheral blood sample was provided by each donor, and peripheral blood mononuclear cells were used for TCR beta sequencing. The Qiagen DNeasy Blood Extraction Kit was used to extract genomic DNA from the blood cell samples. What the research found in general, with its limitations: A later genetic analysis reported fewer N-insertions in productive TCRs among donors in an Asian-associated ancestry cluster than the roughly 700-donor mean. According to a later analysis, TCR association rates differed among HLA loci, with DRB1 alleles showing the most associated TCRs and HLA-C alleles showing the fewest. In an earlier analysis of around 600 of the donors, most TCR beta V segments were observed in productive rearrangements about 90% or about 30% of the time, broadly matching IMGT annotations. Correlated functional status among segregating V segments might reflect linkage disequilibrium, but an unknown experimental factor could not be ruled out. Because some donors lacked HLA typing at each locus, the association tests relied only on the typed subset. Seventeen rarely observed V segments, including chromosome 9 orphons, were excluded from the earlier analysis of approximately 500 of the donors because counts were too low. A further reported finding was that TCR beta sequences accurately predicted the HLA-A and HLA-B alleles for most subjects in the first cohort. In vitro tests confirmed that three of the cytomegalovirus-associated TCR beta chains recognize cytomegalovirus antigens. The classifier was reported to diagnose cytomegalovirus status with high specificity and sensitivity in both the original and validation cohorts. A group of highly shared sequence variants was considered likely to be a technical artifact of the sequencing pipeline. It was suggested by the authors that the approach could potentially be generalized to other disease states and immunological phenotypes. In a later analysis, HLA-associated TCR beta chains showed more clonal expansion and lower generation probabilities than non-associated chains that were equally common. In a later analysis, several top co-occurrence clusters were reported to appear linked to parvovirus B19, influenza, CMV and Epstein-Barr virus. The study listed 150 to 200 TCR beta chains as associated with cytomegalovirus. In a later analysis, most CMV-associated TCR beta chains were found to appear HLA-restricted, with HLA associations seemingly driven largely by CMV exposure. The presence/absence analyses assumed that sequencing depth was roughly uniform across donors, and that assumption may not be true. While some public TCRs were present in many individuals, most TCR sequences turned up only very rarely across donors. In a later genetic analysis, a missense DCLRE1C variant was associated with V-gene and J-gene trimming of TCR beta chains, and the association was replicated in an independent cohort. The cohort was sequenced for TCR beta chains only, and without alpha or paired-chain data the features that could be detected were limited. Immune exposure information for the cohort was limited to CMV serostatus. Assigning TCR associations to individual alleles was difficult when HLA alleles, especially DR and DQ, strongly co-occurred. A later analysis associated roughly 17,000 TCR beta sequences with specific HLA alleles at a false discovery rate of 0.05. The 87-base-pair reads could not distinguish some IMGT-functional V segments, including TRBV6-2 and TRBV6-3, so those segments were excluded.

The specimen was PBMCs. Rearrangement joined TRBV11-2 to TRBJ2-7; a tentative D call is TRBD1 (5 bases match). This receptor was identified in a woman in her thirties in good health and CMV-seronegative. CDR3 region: CASSFDRNAYEQYF. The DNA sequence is TGTGCCAGCAGCTTTGACAGAAACGCCTACGAGCAGTACTTC.